One and the same sample provided the 24 T cell receptor beta chains below, sequenced in a study of regulatory T cells in long-lasting Graves disease. The time point: persistent/refractory GD, antithyroid drugs over 5 years with positive TRAb. PBMC RNA served as the TCR library source. In building TCR beta libraries, iRepertoire HTBI primers were used together with Arm-PCR of CDR3 regions. From the multiplex PCR reads, TCRdb called clonotypes with MiXCR, one entry per CDR3 protein. The table shows around 500,000 distinct CDR3 sequences, with roughly 20% occurring only once. Material: peripheral blood mononuclear cells (PBMCs), obtained when the disease was refractory, from a patient treated with antithyroid drugs. The receptors were sampled from a female donor with Graves disease.

This clonotype came up once. This chain links TRBV5-1 with TRBJ1-1; TRBD1 agrees at 10 bases. Trimming cost V 4 bases and J 2 bases; bases outside gene matches: 20. This CDR3 comprises 20 residues. Germline assignment: CDR1 SGHRS and CDR2 YFSETQ. This CDR3 is CASSPRPGTGVSPINTEAFF. The CDR3 DNA is TGCGCCAGCAGCCCACGTCCCGGGACAGGGGTGAGCCCCATTAACACTGAAGCTTTCTTT. The variable domain in full, with the rest retrieved from reference TRBV5-1 and TRBJ1-1, is KAGVTQTPRYLIKTRGQQVTLSCSPISGHRSVSWYQQTPGQGLQFLFEYFSETQRNKGNFPGRFSGRQFSNSRSEMNVSTLELGDSALYLCASSPRPGTGVSPINTEAFFGQGTRLTVV.

The V and J genes are TRBV6-1 and TRBJ2-7; possibly TRBD1 or TRBD2 for D (6 bases each). V was cut by 4 bases and J by 4 bases, with 17 bases left in between. The CDR3 is made up of 15 amino acids. Germline CDR1 is MNHNS and CDR2 is SASEGT. The CDR3 region is CASSGRGSGLYEQYF. DNA of the CDR3: TGTGCCAGCAGTGGGAGGGGGTCAGGTCTGTACGAGCAGTACTTC.

The chain employs TRBV5-1 and TRBJ2-5; D gene unclear. CDR3 size: 13 residues. Deletions cut 3 bases from V and 4 bases from J, with 10 bases between. CDR1 is SGHRS and CDR2 is YFSETQ in the germline V gene. The CDR3 coding sequence is TGCGCCAGCAGCTGGCAGTGGGCAGAGACCCAGTACTTC. This gives the protein CASSWQWAETQYF. Supplemented by reference TRBV5-1 and TRBJ2-5, the full variable domain reads KAGVTQTPRYLIKTRGQQVTLSCSPISGHRSVSWYQQTPGQGLQFLFEYFSETQRNKGNFPGRFSGRQFSNSRSEMNVSTLELGDSALYLCASSWQWAETQYFGPGTRLLVL.

In its sample, this clonotype was seen many times. The chain links TRBV2 to TRBJ2-7; weak D call: TRBD2 (5 bases). Germline V gene lookup returns CDR1 SNHLY and CDR2 FYNNEI. The CDR3 extends over 10 amino acids. V was clipped by 8 bases and J by 7 bases, with 9 bases between them. CDR3 sequence reads: CASGRGEQYF. The DNA of the CDR3 is TGTGCCAGCGGGAGAGGGGAGCAGTACTTC. The whole variable domain, filled in from reference TRBV2 and TRBJ2-7, reads EPEVTQTPSHQVTQMGQEVILRCVPISNHLYFYWYRQILGQKVEFLVSFYNNEISEKSEIFDDQFSVERPDGSNFTLKIRSTKLEDSAMYFCASGRGEQYFGPGTRLTVT.

This chain joins TRBV6-5 and TRBJ1-1; TRBD1 agrees at 10 bases. The CDR3 length is 15 residues. From germline, CDR1 is MNHEY and CDR2 SVGAGI. The V segment lost 0 bases and the J segment 4 bases; nucleotides outside the gene matches: 2. CDR3 coding DNA: TGTGCCAGCAGTTACTCGGGACAGGGGTTCACTGAAGCTTTCTTT. Translation gives CASSYSGQGFTEAFF.

The chain joins TRBV6-1 to TRBJ1-3, with TRBD1 as a possible D gene (5 bases). Germline CDR1 and CDR2: MNHNS and SASEGT. The CDR3 totals 16 residues. V dropped 5 bases and J dropped 0 bases, with 14 bases sitting between them. CDR3 sequence (DNA): TGTGCCAGCAGTCAAACCTCGGGGGTCTCTGGAAACACCATATATTTT. Protein sequence: CASSQTSGVSGNTIYF.

This clonotype occurred a few times. V usage is TRBV7-3 and J usage is TRBJ2-3; D call uncertain. CDR3 length: 14 residues. V was clipped by 4 bases and J by 2 bases, with 10 bases between them. From germline, CDR1 is SGHTA and CDR2 FQGTGA. CDR3 sequence (DNA): TGTGCCAGCAGCTGGAGAGAGGACACAGATACGCAGTATTTT. Its translation: CASSWREDTDTQYF.

This clonotype was detected a few times. The rearrangement joins TRBV9 to TRBJ2-7, with 8 bases identical to TRBD2. Germline CDR1 is SGDLS and CDR2 is YYNGEE. Trimming removed 4 bases from V and 6 bases from J; junction bases left unmatched: 6. The CDR3 is 13 amino acids. The CDR3 spells CASSSGGAAEQYF. CDR3 sequence (DNA): TGTGCCAGCAGCTCGGGGGGGGCAGCCGAGCAGTACTTC.

This clonotype appeared many times. This rearrangement joins TRBV11-2 to TRBJ2-7; possibly TRBD2 for D (5 bases). Per germline, CDR1 SGHAT and CDR2 FQNNGV. This CDR3 has 14 residues. Trimming pared 0 bases from V and 4 bases from J, leaving 10 bases between. The CDR3, as DNA: TGTGCCAGCAGCTTAGAAGACGGGAATTACGAGCAGTACTTC. The encoded protein is CASSLEDGNYEQYF. The variable domain in full, with the rest retrieved from reference TRBV11-2 and TRBJ2-7, is EAGVAQSPRYKIIEKRQSVAFWCNPISGHATLYWYQQILGQGPKLLIQFQNNGVVDDSQLPKDRFSAERLKGVDSTLKIQPAKLEDSAVYLCASSLEDGNYEQYFGPGTRLTVT.

This clonotype was seen many times. The rearrangement uses TRBV28 and TRBJ1-5, with D maybe TRBD1 (5 bases). The V gene lost 3 bases and the J gene lost 5 bases, with 8 bases spanning the gap. The CDR3 runs to 13 residues. Looked up from germline, CDR1 is MDHEN and CDR2 is SYDVKM. For the CDR3, the DNA is TGTGCCAGCAGTTTTTGGGGGTATCAGCCCCAGCATTTT. Encoded protein: CASSFWGYQPQHF.

The rearrangement links TRBV30 to TRBJ2-5, with D possibly TRBD1 on 6 matching bases. Deletions cut 0 bases from V and 5 bases from J, with 10 bases between. Germline V CDR1 and CDR2: GTSNPN, SVGIG (reference sequence). The CDR3 contains 13 residues. This CDR3 is CAWSVGGEETQYF. The CDR3 nucleotides read TGTGCCTGGAGTGTAGGGGGAGAGGAGACCCAGTACTTC.

Remarks on this clonotype: One base away lies a much larger clone, so this may be a sequencing read error. The chain links TRBV7-2 to TRBJ2-5, with 14 bases aligning to TRBD2. J gave up 5 bases and V 5 bases, and 10 bases lay outside the gene matches. The germline V gene encodes CDR1 SGHTA and CDR2 FQGNSA. The CDR3 totals 17 residues. CDR3 protein: CASSATSGRAGGETQYF. Written as DNA, the CDR3 is TGTGCCAGCAGCGCGACTAGCGGGAGGGCCGGGGGGGAGACCCAGTACTTC.

Only one count was recorded for this clonotype. The gene calls are TRBV29-1 and TRBJ1-1, with TRBD1 identical over 7 bases. Germline CDR1 SQVTM, CDR2 ANQGSEA. The CDR3 extends over 14 amino acids. V shed 6 bases and J 0 bases; nucleotides not matched to a gene: 7. The CDR3 region is CSVDRVNMNTEAFF. The CDR3 DNA reads as TGCAGCGTCGACAGGGTAAACATGAACACTGAAGCTTTCTTT.

This clonotype showed up many times. The CDR3 region has the DNA TGTGCCAGCAGCTTAGCGGGGCGGGAGGCCGGCTACACCTTC. This gives the protein CASSLAGREAGYTF. This chain joins TRBV7-8 and TRBJ1-2, with D possibly being TRBD1 (5 bases). V dropped 0 bases and J dropped 8 bases, with 13 bases sitting between them. Germline V gene data show CDR1 as SGHVS and CDR2 as FQNEAQ. The CDR3 runs to 14 residues.

The genes are TRBV10-3 and TRBJ2-1, with 10 nucleotides matching TRBD2. V shed 3 bases, J shed 6 bases, and the junction held 5 bases outside the gene matches. Germline V gene sequence: CDR1 ENHRY, CDR2 SYGVKD. CDR3 length: 15 residues. The CDR3, as DNA: TGTGCCATCAGTGATAGCACTAGCGGGACCAATGAGCAGTTCTTC. It translates to CAISDSTSGTNEQFF.

The chain links TRBV30 to TRBJ1-1; tentatively, D is TRBD1 (6 bases). CDR3 length: 15 amino acids. Germline V lookup: CDR1 GTSNPN, CDR2 SVGIG (reference sequence). The V and J ends lost 4 bases and 6 bases respectively, with 21 bases between them. The CDR3 DNA follows: TGTGCCTGGAAGATGCGGGCCGGCGGGGGCCCTGAAGCTTTCTTT. Its protein product is CAWKMRAGGGPEAFF.

This clonotype was observed at least ten times. The chain links TRBV28 to TRBJ1-5, with 8 bases aligning to TRBD1. The CDR3 length is 15 residues. Trimming at V came to 5 bases and at J to 5 bases, leaving 8 bases not matched to a gene. From germline, CDR1 is MDHEN and CDR2 SYDVKM. Here the CDR3 DNA reads TGTGCCAGCAGTAACACAGGGGGATGGGATCAGCCCCAGCATTTT. This sequence encodes CASSNTGGWDQPQHF. The full variable domain, completed using reference TRBV28 and TRBJ1-5, is DVKVTQSSRYLVKRTGEKVFLECVQDMDHENMFWYRQDPGLGLRLIYFSYDVKMKEKGDIPEGYSVSREKKERFSLILESASTNQTSMYLCASSNTGGWDQPQHFGDGTRLSIL.

This clonotype was counted only a few times. A single base separates this from a much larger clone, so it may be a read error. V usage is TRBV9 and J usage is TRBJ2-7; the match to TRBD1 covers 10 bases. Per germline, CDR1 SGDLS and CDR2 YYNGEE. The CDR3 covers 13 residues. V gave up 4 bases and J gave up 5 bases; unmatched junction bases: 3. Here the CDR3 reads CASSYGTGDEQYF. The CDR3 DNA reads as TGTGCCAGCAGCTACGGGACAGGGGACGAGCAGTACTTC.

The rearrangement joins TRBV6-1 to TRBJ1-2; 8 bases are shared with TRBD1. V was clipped by 6 bases and J by 4 bases; unmatched bases: 7. Germline V gene sequence: CDR1 MNHNS, CDR2 SASEGT. This CDR3 is 14 amino acids long. CDR3 in amino acids: CASRVTGQVYGYTF. The CDR3 bases are TGTGCCAGCAGGGTCACGGGACAGGTCTATGGCTACACCTTC.

This clonotype was seen only once. The chain combines TRBV28 with TRBJ1-2; 10 bases map to TRBD1. The V gene end was trimmed by 6 bases and the J gene end by 4 bases; junction bases not matched to a gene: 5. Germline values: CDR1 MDHEN, CDR2 SYDVKM. This CDR3 spans 14 amino acids. DNA of the CDR3: TGTGCCAGCAGGATGGGACAGGGGAGCTATGGCTACACCTTC. The encoded protein is CASRMGQGSYGYTF.

CDR3 sequence (DNA): TGTGCCAGCAGGCCTGGACACTCAGAGACCCAGTACTTC. It specifies CASRPGHSETQYF. This sequence joins TRBV5-4 and TRBJ2-5; the D gene is possibly TRBD1 (5 bases). CDR1 and CDR2 (germline): SGHNT, YYREEE (reference sequence). CDR3 length: 13 residues. The germline V and J ends were trimmed by 5 bases and 4 bases, with 12 bases remaining between them.

CDR3 protein: CASSDGWGSGYEQYF. CDR3 nucleotide sequence: TGCGCCAGCAGCGACGGGTGGGGTAGCGGCTACGAGCAGTACTTC. The chain has TRBV5-1 and TRBJ2-7, with D possibly matching TRBD2 (6 bases). Deletions cut 4 bases from V and 3 bases from J, with 17 bases between. The CDR3 loop spans 15 amino acids. Germline V gives CDR1 SGHRS, CDR2 YFSETQ.

This clonotype was observed many times. The V call is TRBV12-3 or TRBV12-4, the J call TRBJ1-1, with 7 bases aligning to TRBD1. Germline trimming cut 7 bases from V and 0 bases from J; bases unmatched to any gene: 8. This CDR3 comprises 15 residues. The CDR3 spells CASTETGFLNTEAFF. The CDR3 region has the DNA TGTGCCAGCACCGAGACAGGGTTCCTGAACACTGAAGCTTTCTTT.

The chain employs TRBV5-1 and TRBJ2-7; 10 nucleotides match TRBD1. This CDR3 is 15 amino acids long. The germline V gene encodes CDR1 SGHRS and CDR2 YFSETQ. J lost 5 bases, V lost 3 bases, and 8 bases had no gene match. In DNA, the CDR3 is TGCGCCAGCAGCTCACCCGGGACAGGGGAGGACGAGCAGTACTTC. Protein sequence: CASSSPGTGEDEQYF.